The count of the clone carrying this TCR beta chain is one. Its antigen is still unknown. This entry is derived from a study of OX40 agonist ivuxolimab in advanced cancers. Background on the study: Intravenous ivuxolimab was administered to patients every 2 weeks at 0.01 to 10 mg/kg. Two patients with cutaneous melanoma and one with hepatocellular carcinoma, three in total, showed partial responses.

The CDR3 is made up of 14 amino acids. V was trimmed by 0 bases and J by 0 bases, leaving 7 bases between them. CDR1 is SGDLS and CDR2 is YYNGEE in the germline V gene. Profiled with immunoSEQ multiplex PCR; TCRdb holds only in-frame clones, not every one. Here the sample spans about 62,000 clones, almost 95% being singletons. Study-wide results and caveats: With doses of 0.1 to 3.0 mg/kg, CD4+ and CD8+ blood T cells had undergone clonal expansion by week 6. Average numbers of expanded clones were greater in CD8+ T cells than in CD4+.

This clonotype was obtained from an adult with an advanced solid tumor such as melanoma, head and neck, liver or kidney cancer. The input for sequencing was CD4+ or CD8+ T cells sorted from blood, taken in a trial of the OX40 agonist ivuxolimab. V usage is TRBV9 and J usage is TRBJ2-7, with a weak D call TRBD1 (5 bases). In nucleotides, the CDR3 is TGTGCCAGCAGCGTAGGGACACCCTCCTACGAGCAGTACTTC. Translation gives CASSVGTPSYEQYF.